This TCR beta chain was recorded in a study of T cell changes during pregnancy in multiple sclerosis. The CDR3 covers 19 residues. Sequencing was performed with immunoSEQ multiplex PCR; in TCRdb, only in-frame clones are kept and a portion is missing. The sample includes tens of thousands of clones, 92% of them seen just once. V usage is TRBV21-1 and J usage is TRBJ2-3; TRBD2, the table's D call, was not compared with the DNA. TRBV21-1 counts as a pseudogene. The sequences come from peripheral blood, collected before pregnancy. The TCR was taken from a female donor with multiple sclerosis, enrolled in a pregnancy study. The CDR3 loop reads CASSLVSGGEGEGTDTQYF. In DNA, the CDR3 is TGTGCCAGCAGCCTGGTTAGTGGTGGTGAGGGAGAGGGAACGGATACGCAGTATTTT.